The following is a TCR beta chain sequence with its context. The antigen remains undetermined. Those donating, healthy Caucasian individuals from Russia, were aged roughly 6 to 90. The total RNA that was extracted per sample amounted to at least 5 micrograms. This sample was taken from a study of blood T cells in healthy people across ages. Broader study findings: Long-lived donors had more naive CD4+ cells and higher diversity than aged donors.

The authors ran a second PCR of about 6 to 11 cycles using a sample-barcoded 5' primer and a J-beta primer mix. Tags on each cDNA molecule came from a template-switch adaptor with 12 random nucleotides. TCRdb re-analysed the 5' RACE reads in MiXCR, keeping a single row per CDR3 protein. The repertoire holds about 1.6 million distinct CDR3 sequences, with about 35% as singletons. Germline lookup yields CDR1 DFQATT and CDR2 SNEGSKA (reference sequence). V was shortened by 5 bases and J by 6 bases, with 14 bases between the two germline ends. CDR3 length equals 13 residues. J is TRBJ2-1 and V is TRBV20-1; TRBD2 might be the D (6 bases). This clonotype originated in a woman younger than 45 in good health. The sequenced material came from blood. The CDR3 loop reads CSAYRGNTNEQFF. The CDR3 DNA is TGCAGTGCTTATCGGGGGAACACCAATGAGCAGTTCTTC.